A selection of T cell receptor beta chains follows, all from one sample in a study of Ad26.COV2.S vaccination and SARS-CoV-2 variants. The table came from immunoSEQ multiplex PCR; TCRdb's copy has only in-frame clones and leaves some out. The repertoire holds just under 250,000 clones, roughly 90% seen once, with around 10% in the top ten. The sample consisted of peripheral blood, taken in a trial of Ad26.COV2.S vaccine versus placebo. These receptor sequences come from a person aged 18 to 65 who received the Ad26.COV2.S COVID-19 vaccine or a placebo. CDR3s include the opening cysteine and the closing phenylalanine or tryptophan. D genes are given only for firm matches. Rows give clone size only sometimes, using once, few, many, or a class for an expanded clone.

d_call j_call v_call clone_size cdr3_aa cdr3_nt
TRBD2 TRBJ2-6 TRBV28 - CASSLGSSGRGANVLTF TGTGCCAGCAGTTTAGGGTCTAGCGGGAGGGGTGCCAACGTCCTGACTTTC
- TRBJ1-1 TRBV6-4 - CASRGVGSEGAFF TGTGCCAGCAGGGGCGTAGGGTCAGAAGGAGCTTTCTTT
TRBD2 TRBJ2-6 TRBV27 - CASGTPGLAGSSGANVLTF TGTGCCAGCGGGACACCGGGACTAGCGGGATCGTCTGGGGCCAACGTCCTGACTTTC
- TRBJ1-1 TRBV27 few CASSLSQGRTEAFF TGTGCCAGCAGTTTATCACAGGGTCGGACTGAAGCTTTCTTT
TRBD2 TRBJ2-5 TRBV5-1 - CASSSVGLAGGNTETQYF TGCGCCAGCAGCTCGGTCGGACTAGCGGGAGGGAACACAGAGACCCAGTACTTC
- TRBJ2-2 TRBV3-1/TRBV3-2 many CASSPRAGELFF TGTGCCAGCAGCCCAAGGGCCGGGGAGCTGTTTTTT
TRBD2 TRBJ2-7 TRBV9 - CASSVETSGYEQYF TGTGCCAGCAGCGTAGAGACTAGCGGGTACGAGCAGTACTTC
- TRBJ1-5 TRBV4-3 - CASSPRGGSQPQHF TGCGCCAGCAGTCCCCGGGGGGGCAGTCAGCCCCAGCATTTT
TRBD2 TRBJ2-5 TRBV2 - CASSGEAGGRETQYF TGTGCCAGCAGTGGTGAAGCGGGGGGGAGAGAGACCCAGTACTTC
- TRBJ2-2 TRBV21-1 - CASSKVGGLCTGELFF TGTGCCAGCAGCAAAGTTGGTGGACTTTGCACCGGGGAGCTGTTTTTT
- TRBJ2-3 TRBV7-8 - CASSPRTTGRVGTDTQYF TGTGCCAGCAGCCCCAGGACGACAGGGAGGGTCGGGACAGATACGCAGTATTTT
- TRBJ1-1 TRBV3-1/TRBV3-2 - CASSQAGGTINTEAFF TGTGCCAGCAGCCAAGCGGGCGGGACGATCAACACTGAAGCTTTCTTT
- TRBJ1-1 TRBV7-9 - CASSSDGTPNTEAFF TGTGCCAGCAGCTCCGACGGGACACCGAACACTGAAGCTTTCTTT
- TRBJ2-7 TRBV14 once CASSQLARREQYF TGTGCCAGCAGCCAATTGGCACGACGGGAGCAGTACTTC
- TRBJ2-7 TRBV5-4 - CASSIPAGGLGEQYF TGTGCCAGCAGCATCCCAGCAGGGGGGTTGGGGGAGCAGTACTTC
TRBD1 TRBJ1-1 TRBV30 - CAWSVDRGRTEAFF TGTGCCTGGAGTGTTGACAGGGGAAGAACTGAAGCTTTCTTT
- TRBJ2-5 TRBV5-4 - CASSLPTVKETQYF TGTGCCAGCAGCTTGCCGACAGTAAAGGAGACCCAGTACTTC
- TRBJ2-7 TRBV6-5 - CASSYSGGTYEQYF TGTGCCAGCAGTTACTCTGGCGGGACCTACGAGCAGTACTTC
- TRBJ1-4 TRBV6-5 - CASVLVEGSGEKLFF TGTGCCAGCGTTTTAGTAGAGGGATCAGGCGAAAAACTGTTTTTT
TRBD1 TRBJ2-7 TRBV6-1 - CASSEAGTGSYYEQYF TGTGCCAGCAGTGAGGCCGGGACAGGGTCTTACTACGAGCAGTACTTC